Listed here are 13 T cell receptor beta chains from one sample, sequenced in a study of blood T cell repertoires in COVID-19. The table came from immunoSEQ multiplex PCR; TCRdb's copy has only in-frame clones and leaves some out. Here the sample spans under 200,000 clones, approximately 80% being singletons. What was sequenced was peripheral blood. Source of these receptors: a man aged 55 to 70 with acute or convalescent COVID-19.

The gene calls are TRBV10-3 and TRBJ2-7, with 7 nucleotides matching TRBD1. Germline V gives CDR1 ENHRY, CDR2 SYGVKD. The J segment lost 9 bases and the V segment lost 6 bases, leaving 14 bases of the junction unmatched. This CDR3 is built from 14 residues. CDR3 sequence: CAIRDPGQIFGQYF. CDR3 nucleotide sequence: TGTGCCATCAGGGATCCGGGACAGATCTTTGGGCAGTACTTC.

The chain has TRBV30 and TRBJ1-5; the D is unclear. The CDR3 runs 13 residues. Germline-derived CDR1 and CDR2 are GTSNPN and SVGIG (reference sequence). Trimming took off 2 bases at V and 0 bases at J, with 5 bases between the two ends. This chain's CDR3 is CAWSKHSNQPQHF. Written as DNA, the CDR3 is TGTGCCTGGAGTAAGCATAGCAATCAGCCCCAGCATTTT.

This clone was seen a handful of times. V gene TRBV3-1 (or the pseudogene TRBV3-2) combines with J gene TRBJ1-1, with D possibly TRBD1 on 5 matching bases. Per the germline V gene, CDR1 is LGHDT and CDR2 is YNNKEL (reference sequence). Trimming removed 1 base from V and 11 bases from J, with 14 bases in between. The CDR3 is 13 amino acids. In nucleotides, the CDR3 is TGTGCCAGCAGCCAAGGGCCCCTCCAGGGTGCTTTCTTT. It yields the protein CASSQGPLQGAFF.

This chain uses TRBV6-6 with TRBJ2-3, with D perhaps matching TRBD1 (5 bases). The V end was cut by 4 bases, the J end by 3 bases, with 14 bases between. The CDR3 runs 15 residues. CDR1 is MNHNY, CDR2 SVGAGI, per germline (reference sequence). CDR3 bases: TGTGCCAGCAGTTTCCTGACAGACAGTACAGATACGCAGTATTTT. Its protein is CASSFLTDSTDTQYF.

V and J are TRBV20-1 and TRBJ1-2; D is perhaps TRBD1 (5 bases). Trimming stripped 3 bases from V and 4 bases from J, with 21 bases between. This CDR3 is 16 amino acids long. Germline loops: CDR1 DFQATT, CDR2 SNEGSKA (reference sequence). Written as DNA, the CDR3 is TGCAGTGCTAGTGTATCTCAAGCAGGGAGGGTCTATGGCTACACCTTC. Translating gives CSASVSQAGRVYGYTF.

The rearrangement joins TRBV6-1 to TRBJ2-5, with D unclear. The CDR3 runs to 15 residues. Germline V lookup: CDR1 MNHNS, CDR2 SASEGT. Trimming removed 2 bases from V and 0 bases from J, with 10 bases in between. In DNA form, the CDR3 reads TGTGCCAGCAGTGAATTCAACAGCCACCAAGAGACCCAGTACTTC. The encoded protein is CASSEFNSHQETQYF.

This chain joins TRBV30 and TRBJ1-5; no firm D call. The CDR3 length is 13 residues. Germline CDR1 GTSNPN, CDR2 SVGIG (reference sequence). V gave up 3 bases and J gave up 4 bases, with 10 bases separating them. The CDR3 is CAWSETGNQPQHF. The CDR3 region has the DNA TGTGCCTGGAGCGAAACGGGGAATCAGCCCCAGCATTTT.

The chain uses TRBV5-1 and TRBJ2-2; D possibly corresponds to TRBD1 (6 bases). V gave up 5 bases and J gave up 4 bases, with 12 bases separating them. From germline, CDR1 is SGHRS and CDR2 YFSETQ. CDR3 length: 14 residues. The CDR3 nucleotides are TGCGCCAGCAGGGATCAGGGGCGCACCGGGGAGCTGTTTTTT. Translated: CASRDQGRTGELFF.

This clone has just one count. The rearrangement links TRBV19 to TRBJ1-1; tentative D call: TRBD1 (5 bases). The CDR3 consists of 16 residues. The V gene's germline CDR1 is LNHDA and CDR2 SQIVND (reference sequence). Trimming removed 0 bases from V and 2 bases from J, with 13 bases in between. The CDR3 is CASSIDPGIVNTEAFF. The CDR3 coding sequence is TGTGCCAGTAGTATAGATCCAGGGATCGTCAACACTGAAGCTTTCTTT.

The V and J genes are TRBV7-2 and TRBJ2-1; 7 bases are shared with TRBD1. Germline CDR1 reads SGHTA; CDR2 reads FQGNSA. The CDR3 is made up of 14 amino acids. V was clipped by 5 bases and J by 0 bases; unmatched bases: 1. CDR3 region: CASSRDSSYNEQFF. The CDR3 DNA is TGTGCCAGCAGCCGGGACAGCTCCTACAATGAGCAGTTCTTC.

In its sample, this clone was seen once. In nucleotides, the CDR3 is TGCGCCAGCAGCCAAGTTCCGTACCGGACAGTGTCAATGTTTGGCTACACCTTC. It specifies CASSQVPYRTVSMFGYTF. The chain carries TRBV4-1 and TRBJ1-2, with D possibly matching TRBD1 (6 bases). This CDR3 spans 18 amino acids. V gave up 1 base and J gave up 7 bases, with 25 bases separating them. In germline, CDR1 is MGHRA, CDR2 YSYEKL.

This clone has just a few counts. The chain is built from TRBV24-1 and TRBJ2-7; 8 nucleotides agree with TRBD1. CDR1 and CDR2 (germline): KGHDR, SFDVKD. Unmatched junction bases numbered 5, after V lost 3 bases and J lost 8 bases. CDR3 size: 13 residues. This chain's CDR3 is CATSDVTGGKQYF. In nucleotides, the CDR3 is TGTGCCACCAGTGATGTTACAGGGGGGAAGCAGTACTTC.

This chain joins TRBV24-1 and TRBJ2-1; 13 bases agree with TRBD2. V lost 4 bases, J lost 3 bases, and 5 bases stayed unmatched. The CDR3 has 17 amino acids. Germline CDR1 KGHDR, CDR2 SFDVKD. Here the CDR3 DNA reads TGTGCCACCAGTGAGGGGGGACTAGCGGGGCGCTACAATGAGCAGTTCTTC. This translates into CATSEGGLAGRYNEQFF.